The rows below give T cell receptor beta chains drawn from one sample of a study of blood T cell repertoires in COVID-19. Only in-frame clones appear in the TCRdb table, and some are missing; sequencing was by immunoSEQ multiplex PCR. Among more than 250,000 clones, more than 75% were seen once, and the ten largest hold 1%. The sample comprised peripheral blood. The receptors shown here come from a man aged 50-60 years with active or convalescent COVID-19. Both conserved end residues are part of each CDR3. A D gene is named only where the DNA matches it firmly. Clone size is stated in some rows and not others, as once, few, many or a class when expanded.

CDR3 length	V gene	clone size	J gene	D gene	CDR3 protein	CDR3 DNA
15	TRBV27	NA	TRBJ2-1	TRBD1	CASSFSTGAYNEQFF	TGTGCCAGCAGTTTCTCGACAGGGGCTTACAATGAGCAGTTCTTC
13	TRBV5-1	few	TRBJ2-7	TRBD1	CASSQGQTYEQYF	TGCGCCAGCAGTCAGGGACAGACCTACGAGCAGTACTTC
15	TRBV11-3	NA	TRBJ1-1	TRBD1	CASSLGTGKNTEAFF	TGTGCCAGCAGCTTGGGGACAGGCAAGAACACTGAAGCTTTCTTT
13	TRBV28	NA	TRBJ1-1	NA	CASSLGQEPEAFF	TGTGCCAGCAGTCTAGGACAAGAACCTGAAGCTTTCTTT
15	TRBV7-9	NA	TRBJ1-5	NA	CASSRSGQAYQPQHF	TGTGCCAGCAGCCGTTCGGGTCAAGCCTATCAGCCCCAGCATTTT
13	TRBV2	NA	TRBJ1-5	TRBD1	CATRDSSNQPQHF	TGTGCCACTAGGGACAGTAGCAATCAGCCCCAGCATTTT
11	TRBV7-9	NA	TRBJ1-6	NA	CASSLPGRIHF	TGTGCCAGCAGTTTACCGGGGAGGATCCACTTT
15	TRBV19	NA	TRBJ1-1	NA	CASSIWGGPGTEAFF	TGTGCCAGTAGTATATGGGGGGGGCCGGGGACTGAAGCTTTCTTT
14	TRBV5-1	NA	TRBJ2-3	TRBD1	CASSTGTATDTQYF	TGCGCCAGCAGCACCGGGACAGCAACAGATACGCAGTATTTT
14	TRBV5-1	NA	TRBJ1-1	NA	CASSSDGLYTEAFF	TGCGCCAGCAGCTCGGACGGACTATACACTGAAGCTTTCTTT
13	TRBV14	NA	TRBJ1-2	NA	CASSEASNYGYTF	TGTGCCAGCAGCGAGGCGTCTAACTATGGCTACACCTTC
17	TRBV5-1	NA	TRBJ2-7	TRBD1	CASSLALGGAYSGEQYF	TGCGCCAGCAGCTTGGCCCTAGGGGGCGCGTATTCGGGCGAGCAGTACTTC
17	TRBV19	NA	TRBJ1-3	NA	CASSFYARQFSGNTIYF	TGTGCCAGTAGTTTTTATGCCAGGCAATTCTCTGGAAACACCATATATTTT
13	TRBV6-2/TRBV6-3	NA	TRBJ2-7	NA	CASSYSEGSEQYF	TGTGCCAGCAGTTACTCGGAGGGCTCCGAGCAGTACTTC
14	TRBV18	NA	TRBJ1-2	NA	CASSPGYSGHGYTF	TGTGCCAGCTCACCAGGGTATTCAGGGCATGGCTACACCTTC
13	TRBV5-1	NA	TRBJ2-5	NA	CASSLGAMETQYF	TGCGCCAGCAGCTTGGGGGCTATGGAGACCCAGTACTTC
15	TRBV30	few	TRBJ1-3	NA	CAWSKGLSSGNTIYF	TGTGCCTGGAGCAAGGGGCTTTCCTCTGGAAACACCATATATTTT
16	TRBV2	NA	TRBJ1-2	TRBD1	CASSVGRTGGGNGYTF	TGTGCCAGCAGTGTCGGCAGGACAGGGGGCGGAAATGGCTACACCTTC
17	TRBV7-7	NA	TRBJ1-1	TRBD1	CASSLVDRGPDCTEAFF	TGTGCCAGCAGCTTAGTTGACAGGGGGCCTGATTGCACTGAAGCTTTCTTT
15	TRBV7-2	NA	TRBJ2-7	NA	CASSLVRGGAYEQYF	TGTGCCAGCAGCTTGGTGAGGGGGGGGGCGTACGAGCAGTACTTC
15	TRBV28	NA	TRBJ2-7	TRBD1	CASSTLQGALDEQYF	TGTGCCAGCAGTACACTTCAGGGGGCTCTGGACGAGCAGTACTTC
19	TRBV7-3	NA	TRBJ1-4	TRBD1	CASSLNRTGMYQTNEKLFF	TGTGCCAGCAGCTTAAATCGGACAGGGATGTACCAAACTAATGAAAAACTGTTTTTT
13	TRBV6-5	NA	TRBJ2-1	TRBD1	CASRSGGSNEQFF	TGTGCCAGCAGATCAGGGGGAAGCAATGAGCAGTTCTTC
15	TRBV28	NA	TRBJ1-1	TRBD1	CASSLWNRGNAEAFF	TGTGCCAGCAGTTTATGGAACAGGGGCAACGCTGAAGCTTTCTTT
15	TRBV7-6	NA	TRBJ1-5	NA	CASSLGRVGNQPQHF	TGTGCCAGCAGCTTAGGGAGGGTGGGCAATCAGCCCCAGCATTTT
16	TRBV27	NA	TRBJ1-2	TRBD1	CASSLSPTGEENGYTF	TGTGCCAGCAGTTTAAGTCCGACAGGGGAGGAGAATGGCTACACCTTC